The 32 T cell receptor beta chains below were found in one sample sequenced in a study of shared clonotypes between healthy human individuals. Clones were sequenced by immunoSEQ multiplex PCR, and TCRdb holds only the in-frame ones, with some missing. The sample includes roughly 1,000,000 clones, 70% to 80% of them seen just once. The source material was memory CD4+ T cells from PBMCs. Subset indicated: CD45RA-negative fraction. Receptors originate from a man aged 18 to 29 in good health. Some clones in this sample may be carry-over from other donors' samples.

This clone was found a few times. The V call is TRBV18, the J call TRBJ2-3; 10 positions agree with TRBD1. The CDR3 consists of 18 residues. Germline CDR1 reads KGHSH; CDR2 reads LQKENI. V was clipped by 3 bases and J by 1 base; unmatched bases: 10. CDR3 bases: TGTGCCAGCTCACCCTCTTTAGGGACAGGGGACGGCACAGATACGCAGTATTTT. It yields the protein CASSPSLGTGDGTDTQYF.

Only a few counts were recorded for this clone. The chain recombines TRBV10-1 with TRBJ1-2; weak D call: TRBD1 (5 bases). Germline V gene sequence: CDR1 WNHNN, CDR2 SYGVQD (reference sequence). The CDR3 is made up of 13 amino acids. With 4 bases removed from V and 2 bases from J, the gap between germline ends came to 8 bases. The CDR3 DNA sequence: TGCGCCAGCAGTGCGGGACGGAACTATGGCTACACCTTC. This gives the protein CASSAGRNYGYTF.

The sample holds many counts of this clone. The gene calls are TRBV6-1 and TRBJ1-2; D is uncertain. CDR1 MNHNS and CDR2 SASEGT come from the germline V gene. The CDR3 is 15 amino acids. The ends were cut back, 4 bases at V and 8 bases at J, with 20 bases in the middle. CDR3 nucleotide sequence: TGTGCCAGCAGTGCTTATTACGGGCCTCTCGGGGGCTACACCTTC. This codes for CASSAYYGPLGGYTF.

CDR3 region: CASSLGQGPYGYTF. DNA for the CDR3: TGTGCCAGCAGTTTAGGGCAGGGACCCTATGGCTACACCTTC. V is TRBV28 and J is TRBJ1-2; D is perhaps TRBD1 (5 bases). With 2 bases removed from V and 4 bases from J, the gap between germline ends came to 11 bases. This CDR3 has 14 residues. Per germline, CDR1 MDHEN and CDR2 SYDVKM.

This sequence joins TRBV18 and TRBJ1-2, with D hard to call. The ends were cut back, 1 base at V and 8 bases at J, with 20 bases in the middle. The germline V gene has CDR1 KGHSH and CDR2 LQKENI. CDR3 length: 16 amino acids. CDR3 DNA: TGTGCCAGCTCACCACAGGATATAGCTTGGCAGGCGGGCTACACCTTC. This translates into CASSPQDIAWQAGYTF.

This clone appeared once. The chain couples TRBV15 to TRBJ2-7; 9 bases fit TRBD2. CDR1 LNHNV and CDR2 YYDKDF come from the germline V gene (reference sequence). The CDR3 length is 17 residues. The junction had 11 bases not matched to a gene; V was cut back by 1 base and J by 4 bases. The CDR3 is CATSRAPPGLALYEQYF. The CDR3 region has the DNA TGTGCCACCAGCAGAGCCCCGCCGGGACTAGCACTGTACGAGCAGTACTTC.

The chain combines TRBV19 with TRBJ1-2; 8 positions agree with TRBD1. The length of the CDR3 is 16 residues. V gave up 3 bases and J gave up 3 bases; unmatched junction bases: 9. Germline loops: CDR1 LNHDA, CDR2 SQIVND (reference sequence). The DNA for the CDR3 is TGTGCCAGTAGTATCAGGGCAGGGGGCGCTGACTATGGCTACACCTTC. Translating it yields CASSIRAGGADYGYTF.

In its sample, this clone was seen many times. The CDR3 DNA is TGTGCCAGCAGCTTAAAGGTACGATTAGCAGGCAATGAGCAGTTCTTC. It encodes CASSLKVRLAGNEQFF. V and J are TRBV7-2 and TRBJ2-1; D remains ambiguous. V was shortened by 2 bases and J by 6 bases, with 17 bases between the two germline ends. Germline values: CDR1 SGHTA, CDR2 FQGNSA. The CDR3 sequence is 16 residues long.

The chain carries TRBV7-3 and TRBJ2-2; maybe TRBD2 (5 bases). This CDR3 contains 11 residues. V shed 7 bases and J shed 7 bases, with 7 bases lying between them. Germline V gene data show CDR1 as SGHTA and CDR2 as FQGTGA. The DNA of the CDR3 is TGTGCCAGCACCCGGGGCGGGGAGCTGTTTTTT. Amino acids: CASTRGGELFF.

The chain joins TRBV9 to TRBJ2-2, with D perhaps matching TRBD1 or TRBD2 (5 bases each). CDR3 size: 17 residues. Germline CDR1 and CDR2: SGDLS and YYNGEE. Trimming stripped 3 bases from V and 7 bases from J, with 22 bases between. The CDR3 region is CASSASGPGPPGGELFF. The CDR3 nucleotides read TGTGCCAGCAGCGCGTCGGGGCCGGGACCCCCCGGCGGGGAGCTGTTTTTT.

V usage is TRBV7-8 and J usage is TRBJ2-3; TRBD2 is a possible D gene (5 bases). Germline CDR1 SGHVS, CDR2 FQNEAQ. The CDR3 runs 13 residues. V was trimmed by 3 bases and J by 1 base, leaving 5 bases between them. The CDR3 protein is CASSFSGTDTQYF. The CDR3, as DNA: TGTGCCAGCAGCTTTAGCGGCACAGATACGCAGTATTTT. The full variable domain, its missing parts supplied by reference TRBV7-8 and TRBJ2-3, is GAGVSQSPRYKVAKRGQDVALRCDPISGHVSLFWYQQALGQGPEFLTYFQNEAQLDKSGLPSDRFFAERPEGSVSTLKIQRTQQEDSAVYLCASSFSGTDTQYFGPGTRLTVL.

The genes are TRBV7-2 and TRBJ2-3; TRBD2 might be the D (5 bases). The CDR3 has 14 residues. The germline V and J ends were trimmed by 6 bases and 2 bases, with 12 bases remaining between them. CDR1 is SGHTA and CDR2 is FQGNSA in the germline V gene. CDR3 amino acids: CASRRGFITDTQYF. The CDR3 DNA reads TGTGCCAGCAGGCGAGGGTTTATCACAGATACGCAGTATTTT.

The CDR3 DNA reads TGTGCCAGCAGCCCGAGGGGACAGGGGGCTTCCGGGGAGCTGTTTTTT. Its translation is CASSPRGQGASGELFF. This sequence joins TRBV9 and TRBJ2-2, with 12 bases aligning to TRBD1. Losses at the gene ends were 4 bases for V and 6 bases for J; bases not matched to a gene: 7. CDR1 and CDR2 (germline): SGDLS, YYNGEE. The CDR3 is 16 amino acids.

This chain joins TRBV15 and TRBJ1-4, with D tentatively TRBD1 (6 bases). The V gene lost 8 bases and the J gene lost 0 bases, with 10 bases spanning the gap. Germline V gene data show CDR1 as LNHNV and CDR2 as YYDKDF (reference sequence). This CDR3 region has 14 residues. The CDR3 spells CATGQLSTNEKLFF. Written as DNA, the CDR3 is TGTGCCACCGGACAGCTTTCAACTAATGAAAAACTGTTTTTT.

DNA for the CDR3: TGTGCCAGCAGTGAAGGACTAGCGGATGCCTACGAGCAGTACTTC. Its translation is CASSEGLADAYEQYF. The rearrangement links TRBV5-4 to TRBJ2-7, with 10 positions matching TRBD2. V was pared by 5 bases and J by 2 bases, with 7 bases of the junction left unmatched. Germline CDR1 and CDR2: SGHNT and YYREEE (reference sequence). This CDR3 spans 15 amino acids.

This chain joins TRBV2 and TRBJ1-1, with D tentatively TRBD1 (5 bases). This CDR3 contains 15 residues. V was pared by 1 base and J by 1 base, with 10 bases between. Germline lookup yields CDR1 SNHLY and CDR2 FYNNEI. CDR3 DNA sequence: TGTGCCAGCAGTGAAGGAGGGGTTTGGAACACTGAAGCTTTCTTT. Translated, it gives CASSEGGVWNTEAFF.

The V call is TRBV5-6, the J call TRBJ2-5, with 7 positions matching TRBD2. Looked up from germline, CDR1 is SGHDT and CDR2 is YYEEEE. The CDR3 has 13 amino acids. Trimming removed 4 bases from V and 12 bases from J; junction bases left unmatched: 12. CDR3 coding DNA: TGTGCCAGCAGCCCTAGTGCGGGACTAAATGAGTACTTC. Amino acids: CASSPSAGLNEYF.

This clone was observed a single time. The gene calls are TRBV11-3 and TRBJ2-1; 11 bases match TRBD2. The CDR3 contains 15 residues. After removal of 5 bases from V and 13 bases from J, the junction contained 13 bases not matched to a gene. From germline, CDR1 is SGHNT and CDR2 YENEEA. CDR3 protein: CASSARSTSGSVQFF. As DNA, the CDR3 is TGTGCCAGCAGCGCCCGGAGTACTAGCGGGAGCGTACAGTTCTTC.

V gene TRBV4-3 combines with J gene TRBJ2-2; 12 bases align to TRBD1. Germline CDR1 LGHNA, CDR2 YSLEER. The CDR3 consists of 20 residues. Germline trimming cut 0 bases from V and 3 bases from J; bases unmatched to any gene: 11. The CDR3 sequence is CASSQDKPGQGARHTGELFF. The CDR3 DNA reads TGCGCCAGCAGCCAAGATAAACCGGGACAGGGGGCGCGTCACACCGGGGAGCTGTTTTTT.

This chain links TRBV7-8 with TRBJ2-5, with a possible D match to TRBD2 (6 bases). V lost 3 bases to trimming and J lost 1 base, with 12 bases between them. The CDR3 is 15 amino acids. Germline V lookup: CDR1 SGHVS, CDR2 FQNEAQ. The CDR3 protein is CASSFQGSGQETQYF. The CDR3 nucleotides read TGTGCCAGCAGCTTCCAGGGTAGCGGCCAAGAGACCCAGTACTTC.

The chain combines TRBV5-1 with TRBJ2-7, with a weak D call TRBD1 (6 bases). V lost 4 bases and J lost 0, with 17 bases in between. The CDR3 loop spans 16 amino acids. The germline CDR1 and CDR2 sequences are SGHRS and YFSETQ. CDR3 bases: TGCGCCAGCAGCCCCGGGGACATGTGGAGCTCCTACGAGCAGTACTTC. Its protein is CASSPGDMWSSYEQYF. Drawing the rest from reference TRBV5-1 and TRBJ2-7, the complete variable domain is KAGVTQTPRYLIKTRGQQVTLSCSPISGHRSVSWYQQTPGQGLQFLFEYFSETQRNKGNFPGRFSGRQFSNSRSEMNVSTLELGDSALYLCASSPGDMWSSYEQYFGPGTRLTVT.

This clone was detected only a few times. The chain is built from TRBV15 and TRBJ2-7; no clear D. V lost 5 bases and J 5 bases, leaving 13 bases between the germline ends. The CDR3 has 13 amino acids. Germline V CDR1 and CDR2: LNHNV, YYDKDF (reference sequence). This CDR3 reads CATSRPMGNEQYF. CDR3 bases: TGTGCCACCAGCCGCCCCATGGGGAACGAGCAGTACTTC.

The V call is TRBV30, the J call TRBJ1-5; 8 bases fit TRBD1. With V trimmed by 5 bases and J by 3 bases, 3 bases remained unmatched. This CDR3 spans 13 amino acids. The germline V gene encodes CDR1 GTSNPN and CDR2 SVGIG (reference sequence). The CDR3 nucleotides are TGTGCCTGGGGACAGGGCCCCAATCAGCCCCAGCATTTT. This translates into CAWGQGPNQPQHF.

The V call is TRBV15, the J call TRBJ1-5, with 9 bases identical to TRBD1. The CDR3 length is 17 residues. With 0 bases clipped from V and 6 bases from J, the junction kept 9 bases outside the gene matches. The germline gives CDR1 LNHNV, CDR2 YYDKDF (reference sequence). In nucleotides, the CDR3 is TGTGCCACCAGCAGAGATCTAGCCGGACAGGGGAGTCAGCCCCAGCATTTT. Protein: CATSRDLAGQGSQPQHF.

This chain uses TRBV6-5 with TRBJ2-3, with 7 bases fitting TRBD1. In germline, CDR1 is MNHEY, CDR2 SVGAGI. The CDR3 extends over 15 amino acids. The J segment lost 6 bases and the V segment lost 2 bases, leaving 8 bases of the junction unmatched. The CDR3 reads CASSYRGRVGDTQYF. The DNA for the CDR3 is TGTGCCAGCAGTTACAGGGGGCGGGTCGGGGATACGCAGTATTTT.

The chain couples TRBV28 to TRBJ1-2; D is unresolved. V dropped 8 bases and J dropped 2 bases, with 9 bases sitting between them. This CDR3 has 12 residues. Germline V CDR1 and CDR2: MDHEN, SYDVKM. CDR3 in amino acids: CASRPENYGYTF. The CDR3 DNA reads as TGTGCCAGCCGGCCGGAGAACTATGGCTACACCTTC.

The chain recombines TRBV7-3 with TRBJ2-2; D is unclear. V was clipped by 5 bases and J by 7 bases, with 8 bases between them. From germline, CDR1 is SGHTA and CDR2 FQGTGA. This CDR3 comprises 12 residues. The DNA of the CDR3 is TGTGCCAGCAGCGAAAACGTCGGGGAGCTGTTTTTT. Protein product: CASSENVGELFF.

The V call is TRBV5-5, the J call TRBJ2-7, with unresolved D. This CDR3 contains 14 residues. CDR1 is SGHKS, CDR2 YYEKEE, per germline (reference sequence). Trimming removed 3 bases from V and 0 bases from J, with 10 bases in between. CDR3 DNA sequence: TGTGCCAGCAGCTCCCCCCCCATCTCCTACGAGCAGTACTTC. It is translated as CASSSPPISYEQYF.

The rearrangement uses TRBV27 and TRBJ2-7; unclear D gene. Germline CDR1 is MNHEY and CDR2 is SMNVEV (reference sequence). With 1 base removed from V and 1 base from J, the gap between germline ends came to 14 bases. The CDR3 covers 16 residues. CDR3 protein: CASSLLGQTRSYEQYF. CDR3 DNA sequence: TGTGCCAGCAGTTTATTAGGGCAAACGAGATCCTACGAGCAGTACTTC.

The genes are TRBV27 and TRBJ2-1, with D unclear. The CDR3 is 11 residues long. The V end lost 6 bases, the J end lost 12 bases, and 12 bases lay between the germline ends. Per the germline V gene, CDR1 is MNHEY and CDR2 is SMNVEV (reference sequence). CDR3 sequence reads: CASRNFKGQFF. The CDR3, as DNA: TGTGCCAGCAGGAATTTTAAGGGGCAGTTCTTC.

The V and J genes are TRBV11-2 and TRBJ2-1; 11 bases agree with TRBD2. The ends lost 4 bases at V and 4 bases at J; junction bases unmatched: 9. This CDR3 spans 17 amino acids. In germline, CDR1 is SGHAT, CDR2 FQNNGV. CDR3 in DNA: TGTGCCAGCAGCTCGGGACTAGCGGACCACAATTACAATGAGCAGTTCTTC. Residues: CASSSGLADHNYNEQFF.

The V and J genes are TRBV10-1 and TRBJ2-3; 7 nucleotides line up with TRBD2. CDR1 and CDR2 (germline): WNHNN, SYGVQD (reference sequence). J lost 2 bases, V lost 4 bases, and 6 bases had no gene match. CDR3 size: 15 residues. CDR3 amino acids: CASSAGLPDTDTQYF. CDR3 bases: TGCGCCAGCAGTGCGGGACTACCAGACACAGATACGCAGTATTTT.